The rows below give T cell receptor beta chains drawn from one sample of a study of a mutant IDH1 vaccine in newly diagnosed glioma. Which antigens these TCRs recognize remains unknown. The data were produced by immunoSEQ multiplex PCR, yet TCRdb's version contains in-frame clones alone and is incomplete. In the table there are tens of thousands of clones, roughly 74% of which are singletons. This specimen consisted of PBMCs, obtained from a glioma patient whose treatment included an IDH1 peptide vaccine. These receptors all stem from a man aged 50 to 59 with glioma. Each CDR3 is given with its conserved first and last residue. D genes are given only for firm matches.

>TRBJ2-7|TRBV9|NA
CASSVEGGRDEQYF
>TRBJ2-1|TRBV14|NA
CASSLEDSYNEQFF
>TRBJ1-5|TRBV19|TRBD1
CASSILPGQGAISNQPQHF
>TRBJ2-5|TRBV7-9|NA
CASSLARLEETQYF
>TRBJ1-1|TRBV6-6|TRBD1
CASSNTGGTEAFF
>TRBJ1-2|TRBV30|TRBD1
CAWSSINRGGYTF
>TRBJ2-7|TRBV7-7|TRBD1
CASSPGGQGSYEQYF
>TRBJ2-1|TRBV7-2|NA
CASSSGRNEQFF
>TRBJ2-7|TRBV19|NA
CASSIEPSSYEQYF
>TRBJ1-4|TRBV19|NA
CATQEPLNEKLFF
>TRBJ2-1|TRBV5-4|NA
CASSLVAGHNNEQFF
>TRBJ1-1|TRBV7-9|NA
CASSLVEGRTEAFF
>TRBJ1-4|TRBV4-3|NA
CASSQGTAGGEKLFF
>TRBJ2-3|TRBV4-1|TRBD1
CASSQDGTATDTQYF
>TRBJ2-5|TRBV2|TRBD1
CASSERSGQGSETQYF
>TRBJ2-5|TRBV19|NA
CASSMSRGSRETQYF
>TRBJ1-1|TRBV28|NA
CASSTQVDTEAFF
>TRBJ1-4|TRBV2|NA
CASRVRSATNEKLFF
>TRBJ1-1|TRBV7-6|NA
CASSFRGQTGTEAFF
>TRBJ1-2|TRBV7-2|TRBD1
CASSVEQGPYYGYTF
>TRBJ1-5|TRBV2|TRBD1
CASQGGNNQPQHF
>TRBJ1-2|TRBV7-9|NA
CASSLQTGGIYGYTF
>TRBJ1-6|TRBV9|TRBD1
CASSVGDRAPLHF
>TRBJ2-7|TRBV28|NA
CASSLGSYEQYF
>TRBJ1-5|TRBV19|NA
CASSPQGQPQHF
>TRBJ1-6|TRBV11-2|NA
CASSLAPGWNSPLHF
>TRBJ1-2|TRBV10-3|NA
CAISESEGGYYGYTF
>TRBJ1-2|TRBV30|NA
CAWSRARGADYTF
>TRBJ2-2|TRBV4-2|NA
CASSHYREITGELFF
>TRBJ2-2|TRBV11-3|NA
CASSGRLGEKVGELFF
>TRBJ1-1|TRBV30|NA
CAWSVPGGSTEAFF
>TRBJ1-1|TRBV5-4|TRBD1
CASSSGQGAPTEAFF
>TRBJ1-4|TRBV18|NA
CASSPANEKLFF
>TRBJ2-7|TRBV28|TRBD1
CASSFHRGPNEQYF
>TRBJ2-5|TRBV5-1|TRBD1
CASSLKIVQGAKTQYF
>TRBJ2-1|TRBV6-6|NA
CASKGGGNEQFF
>TRBJ1-5|TRBV27|NA
CASSFLNQPQHF
>TRBJ1-4|TRBV29-1|TRBD1
CSVAGTGGEKLFF
>TRBJ1-1|TRBV30|NA
CALNPDSLNTEAFF
>TRBJ2-5|TRBV9|NA
CASSVSGRETQYF
>TRBJ1-2|TRBV5-1|TRBD1
CASSLARPGTGGNYGYTF
>TRBJ2-5|TRBV6-4|NA
CASSDSHGETQYF
>TRBJ1-1|TRBV4-3|TRBD1
CASSRTGDGAFF
>TRBJ2-2|TRBV2|TRBD1
CASSDEGAGVGELFF
>TRBJ1-1|TRBV2|NA
CASSGEGGPAEAFF
>TRBJ1-3|TRBV29-1|NA
CSVDPLRGTGNTIYF
>TRBJ1-1|TRBV5-4|NA
CASSLGRNGPAFF
>TRBJ2-7|TRBV18|NA
CASLTAESEQYF
>TRBJ1-4|TRBV18|NA
CASSPRRDSEKLFF
>TRBJ1-2|TRBV10-3|NA
CAISGGDGDGYTF
>TRBJ2-7|TRBV6-6|NA
CASSYEAVSYEQYF
>TRBJ1-2|TRBV18|NA
CASSPGQGGYTF
>TRBJ2-1|TRBV29-1|NA
CSVEGAYNEQFF
>TRBJ2-1|TRBV4-1|TRBD2
CASSQASGLASGEFF
>TRBJ2-7|TRBV6-5|TRBD1
CASSLTTGGSYEQYF
>TRBJ1-1|TRBV19|NA
CASTSSAGNTEAFF
>TRBJ2-7|TRBV7-6|NA
CASSLSSGSESYEQYF
>TRBJ2-7|TRBV6-1|NA
CASRETCEQYF